This T cell receptor (beta chain) was recovered during a study of metastatic and nonmetastatic thyroid tumors (TCRdb year 2020). With respect to the entire study: For patients with malignant and with benign thyroid disease, the researchers compared repertoires between peripheral blood samples and tumor or nodule tissue samples.

General findings and caveats noted by the study authors: TCR beta diversity was reported as significantly higher in malignant tumors than in benign nodules, in both blood and tumor samples.

No patient had received any treatment before thyroid surgery. Using T-cell receptor beta sequencing, the researchers looked back retrospectively at clinical samples from patients, gathered between the early 2010s and the late 2010s. From the cysteine through the phenylalanine, the CDR3 covers 11 amino acids. The DNA shown is the 33-base CDR3, in frame from base 1. The germline ends are 12 bases apart after V is trimmed by 8 bases and J by 8 bases. Taken from the germline V gene, the CDR1 and CDR2 loops are MGHRA and YSYEKL. This clone was seen repeatedly, ten times or more. Its antigen specificity is not known. Base qualities are not recorded, but no much larger clone differs from it by a single base. Receptor libraries were prepared by PCR. The reads were generated on an Illumina HiSeq 4000. The TCR beta-chain CDR3 region of each patient was profiled by high-throughput sequencing. Processing in the source paper ran as follows. The researchers built a classifier to tell apart papillary thyroid cancer patients with distant metastasis, based on CDR3 differences among clinicopathological groups. The Shannon index was used to assess repertoire diversity, and the Morisita-Horn index was used to assess tumor-blood repertoire similarity. Starting from the raw public reads, TCRdb applied fastp trimming at Q25, assembled clones with MiXCR and retained in-frame beta chains. What appears here as the V and J calls and clone size reflects TCRdb's work, not the paper's. The sample profile shows about 40,000 clones; about an eighth of them were found once. The top ten hold roughly 25% of the sample.

Rearrangement joined TRBV4-1 to TRBJ1-1; there is no confident call for the D gene. The sequenced material came from blood. The TCR comes from a female donor with papillary thyroid cancer or a benign thyroid nodule (not recorded which). Some clones in this sample may be carry-over from other donors' samples. The CDR3 is CASGFGQEAFF. The DNA is as follows: TGCGCCAGCGGTTTTGGTCAAGAAGCTTTCTTT.